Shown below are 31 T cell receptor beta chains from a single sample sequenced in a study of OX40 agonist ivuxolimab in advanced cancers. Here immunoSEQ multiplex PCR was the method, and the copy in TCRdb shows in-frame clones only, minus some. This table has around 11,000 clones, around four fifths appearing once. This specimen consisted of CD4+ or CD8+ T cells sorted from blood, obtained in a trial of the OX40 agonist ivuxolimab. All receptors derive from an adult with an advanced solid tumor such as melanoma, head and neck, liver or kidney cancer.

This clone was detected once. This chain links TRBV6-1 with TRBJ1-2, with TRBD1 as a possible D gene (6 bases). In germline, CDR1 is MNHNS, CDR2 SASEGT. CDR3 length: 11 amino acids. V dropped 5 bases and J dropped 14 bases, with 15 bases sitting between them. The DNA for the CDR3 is TGTGCCAGCAGTTCGTCCCGGGGGCATACCTTC. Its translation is CASSSSRGHTF.

In DNA, the CDR3 is TGTGCCAGCAGTGGAGGTTCGGGGACCGAGCAGTACTTC. Translation gives CASSGGSGTEQYF. This chain connects TRBV25-1 to TRBJ2-7, with D perhaps matching TRBD1 or TRBD2 (5 bases each). Germline CDR1 is MGHDK and CDR2 is SYGVNS. This CDR3 region has 13 residues. Trimming took off 4 bases at V and 6 bases at J, with 13 bases between the two ends.

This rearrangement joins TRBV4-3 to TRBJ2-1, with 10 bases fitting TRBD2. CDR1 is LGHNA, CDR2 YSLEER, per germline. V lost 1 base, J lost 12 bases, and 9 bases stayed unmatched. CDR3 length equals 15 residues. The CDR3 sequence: CASSQAASSGSLQFF. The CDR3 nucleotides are TGCGCCAGCAGCCAAGCCGCCTCTAGCGGGAGCTTGCAGTTCTTC.

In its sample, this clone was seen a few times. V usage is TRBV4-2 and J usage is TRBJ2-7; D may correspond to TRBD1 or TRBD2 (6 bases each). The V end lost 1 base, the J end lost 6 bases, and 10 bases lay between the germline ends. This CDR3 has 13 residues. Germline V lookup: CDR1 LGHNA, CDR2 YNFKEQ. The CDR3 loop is CASSQAGATEQYF. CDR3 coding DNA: TGTGCCAGCAGCCAAGCGGGGGCCACCGAGCAGTACTTC.

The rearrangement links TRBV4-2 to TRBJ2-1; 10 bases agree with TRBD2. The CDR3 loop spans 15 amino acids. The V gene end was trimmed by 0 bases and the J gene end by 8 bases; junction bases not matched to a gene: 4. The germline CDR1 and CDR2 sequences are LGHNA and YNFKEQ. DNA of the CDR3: TGTGCCAGCAGCCAAGATACTAGCGGGAAGGATGAGCAGTTCTTC. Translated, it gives CASSQDTSGKDEQFF.

CDR3 in DNA: TGTGCCAGCGGGGGCTCAAACATTCAGTACTTC. Its protein product is CASGGSNIQYF. This chain uses TRBV6-5 with TRBJ2-4; D possibly corresponds to TRBD1 (6 bases). Germline V gene sequence: CDR1 MNHEY, CDR2 SVGAGI. CDR3 size: 11 residues. Trimming cost V 8 bases and J 6 bases, with 8 bases left between them.

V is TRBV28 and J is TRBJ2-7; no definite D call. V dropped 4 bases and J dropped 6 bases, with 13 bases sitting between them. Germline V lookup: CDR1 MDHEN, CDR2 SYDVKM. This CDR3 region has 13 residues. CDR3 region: CASSYRQSGEQYF. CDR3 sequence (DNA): TGTGCCAGCAGTTATAGGCAATCAGGCGAGCAGTACTTC.

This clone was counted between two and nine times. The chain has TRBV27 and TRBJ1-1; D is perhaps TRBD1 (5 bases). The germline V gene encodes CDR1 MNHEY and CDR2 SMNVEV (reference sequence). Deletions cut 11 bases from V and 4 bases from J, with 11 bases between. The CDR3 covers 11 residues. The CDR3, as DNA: TGTGCCGTCAGGGTTGGCACTGAAGCTTTCTTT. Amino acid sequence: CAVRVGTEAFF.

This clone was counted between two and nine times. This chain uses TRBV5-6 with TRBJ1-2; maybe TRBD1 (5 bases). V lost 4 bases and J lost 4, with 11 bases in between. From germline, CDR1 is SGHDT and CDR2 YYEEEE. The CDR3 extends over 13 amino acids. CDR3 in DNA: TGTGCCAGCAGCGCGGGACGGATCTATGGCTACACCTTC. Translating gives CASSAGRIYGYTF.

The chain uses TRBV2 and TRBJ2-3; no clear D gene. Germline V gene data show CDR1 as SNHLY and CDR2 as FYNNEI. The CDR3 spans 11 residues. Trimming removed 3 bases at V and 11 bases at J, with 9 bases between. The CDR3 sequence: CASSDKNLQYF. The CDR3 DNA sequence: TGTGCCAGCAGTGACAAAAACTTGCAGTATTTT.

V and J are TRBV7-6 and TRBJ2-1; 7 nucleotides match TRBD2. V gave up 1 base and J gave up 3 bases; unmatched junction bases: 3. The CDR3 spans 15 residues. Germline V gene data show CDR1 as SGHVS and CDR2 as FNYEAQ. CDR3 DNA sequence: TGTGCCAGCAGCTTAGTGGGAGGGGACTACAATGAGCAGTTCTTC. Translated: CASSLVGGDYNEQFF.

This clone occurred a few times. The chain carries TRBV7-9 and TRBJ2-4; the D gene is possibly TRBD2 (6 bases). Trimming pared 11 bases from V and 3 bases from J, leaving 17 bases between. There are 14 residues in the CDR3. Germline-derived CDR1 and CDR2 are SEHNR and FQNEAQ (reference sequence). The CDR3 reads CASAGRVSKNIQYF. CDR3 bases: TGTGCCTCGGCCGGGAGAGTCAGCAAAAACATTCAGTACTTC.

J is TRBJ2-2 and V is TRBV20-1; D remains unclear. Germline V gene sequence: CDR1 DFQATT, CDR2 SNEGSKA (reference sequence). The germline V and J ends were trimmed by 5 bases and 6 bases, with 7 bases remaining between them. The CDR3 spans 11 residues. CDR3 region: CSACLAGELFF. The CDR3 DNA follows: TGCAGTGCTTGCTTAGCCGGGGAGCTGTTTTTT.

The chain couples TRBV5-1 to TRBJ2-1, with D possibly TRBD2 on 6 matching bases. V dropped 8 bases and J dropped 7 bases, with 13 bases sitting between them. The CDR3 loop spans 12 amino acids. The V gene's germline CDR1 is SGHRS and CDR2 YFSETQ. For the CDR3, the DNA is TGCGCCAGTAAGAGGGCGGGGAATGAGCAGTTCTTC. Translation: CASKRAGNEQFF. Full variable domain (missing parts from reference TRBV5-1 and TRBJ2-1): KAGVTQTPRYLIKTRGQQVTLSCSPISGHRSVSWYQQTPGQGLQFLFEYFSETQRNKGNFPGRFSGRQFSNSRSEMNVSTLELGDSALYLCASKRAGNEQFFGPGTRLTVL.

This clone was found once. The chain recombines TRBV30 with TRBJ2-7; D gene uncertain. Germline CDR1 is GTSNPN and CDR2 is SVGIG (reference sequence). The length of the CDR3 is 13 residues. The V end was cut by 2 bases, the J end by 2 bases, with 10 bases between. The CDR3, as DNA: TGTGCCTGGAGTTACACACAGACCTACGAGCAGTACTTC. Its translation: CAWSYTQTYEQYF. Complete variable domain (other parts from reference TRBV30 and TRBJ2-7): SQTIHQWPATLVQPVGSPLSLECTVEGTSNPNLYWYRQAAGRGLQLLFYSVGIGQISSEVPQNLSASRPQDRQFILSSKKLLLSDSGFYLCAWSYTQTYEQYFGPGTRLTVT.

The CDR3 loop is CASSSGGGLAGSYEQYF. CDR3 in DNA: TGTGCCAGCAGCTCGGGGGGGGGACTAGCGGGATCCTACGAGCAGTACTTC. This sequence joins TRBV7-8 and TRBJ2-7; 13 bases agree with TRBD2. Trimming at V came to 4 bases and at J to 1 base, leaving 7 bases not matched to a gene. Germline V gene lookup returns CDR1 SGHVS and CDR2 FQNEAQ. The length of the CDR3 is 17 residues.

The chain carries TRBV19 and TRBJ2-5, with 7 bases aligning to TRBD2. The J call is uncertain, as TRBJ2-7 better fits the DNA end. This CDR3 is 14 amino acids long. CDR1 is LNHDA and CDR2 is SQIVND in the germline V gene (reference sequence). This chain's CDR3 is CASSMPGGYYEQYF. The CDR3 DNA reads TGTGCCAGTAGTATGCCGGGGGGTTACTACGAGCAGTACTTC.

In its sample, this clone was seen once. The CDR3 protein is CASSSGISYEQYF. CDR3 DNA: TGTGCCAGCAGTTCGGGAATCTCTTACGAGCAGTACTTC. This chain connects TRBV27 to TRBJ2-7; TRBD2 is a possible D gene (5 bases). Germline V CDR1 and CDR2: MNHEY, SMNVEV (reference sequence). The CDR3 runs to 13 residues. V lost 4 bases and J 4 bases, leaving 11 bases between the germline ends.

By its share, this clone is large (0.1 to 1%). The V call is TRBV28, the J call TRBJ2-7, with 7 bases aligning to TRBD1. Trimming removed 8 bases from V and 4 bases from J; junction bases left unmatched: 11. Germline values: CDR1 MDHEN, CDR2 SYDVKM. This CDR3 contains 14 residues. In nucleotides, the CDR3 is TGTGCCAGCGGACAAACAGGGGATTGGTACGAGCAGTACTTC. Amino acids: CASGQTGDWYEQYF.

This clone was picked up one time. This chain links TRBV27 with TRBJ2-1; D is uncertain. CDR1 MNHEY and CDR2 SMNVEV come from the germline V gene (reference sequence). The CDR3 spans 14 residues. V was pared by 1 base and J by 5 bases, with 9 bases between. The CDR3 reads CASSLWVENNEQFF. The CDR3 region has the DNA TGTGCCAGCAGTTTATGGGTGGAGAACAATGAGCAGTTCTTC.

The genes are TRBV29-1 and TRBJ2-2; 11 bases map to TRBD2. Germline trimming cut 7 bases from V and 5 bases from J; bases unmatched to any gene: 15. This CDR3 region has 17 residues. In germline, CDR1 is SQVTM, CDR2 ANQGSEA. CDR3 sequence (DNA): TGCAGCGCACCAGTGACTAGCGGGGAGGGAGGGACCGGGGAGCTGTTTTTT. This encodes CSAPVTSGEGGTGELFF.

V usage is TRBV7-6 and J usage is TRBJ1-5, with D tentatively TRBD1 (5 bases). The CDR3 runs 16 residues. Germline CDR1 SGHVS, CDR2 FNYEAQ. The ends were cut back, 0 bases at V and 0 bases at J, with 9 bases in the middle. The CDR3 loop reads CASSLAQGGSNQPQHF. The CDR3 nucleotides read TGTGCCAGCAGCTTAGCGCAGGGCGGTAGCAATCAGCCCCAGCATTTT.

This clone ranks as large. The chain's CDR3 is CASSASGNGYNEQFF. The CDR3 DNA reads TGTGCCAGCAGTGCGAGCGGGAATGGGTACAATGAGCAGTTCTTC. V usage is TRBV9 and J usage is TRBJ2-1, with TRBD2 matching 7 bases. Losses at the gene ends were 5 bases for V and 4 bases for J; bases not matched to a gene: 9. This CDR3 contains 15 residues. The germline CDR1 and CDR2 sequences are SGDLS and YYNGEE.

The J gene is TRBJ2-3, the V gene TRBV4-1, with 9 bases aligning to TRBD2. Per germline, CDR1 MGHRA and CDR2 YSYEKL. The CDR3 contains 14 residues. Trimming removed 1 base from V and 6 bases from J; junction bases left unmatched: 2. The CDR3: CASSQVGTSDTQYF. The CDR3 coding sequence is TGCGCCAGCAGCCAAGTTGGGACTAGCGATACGCAGTATTTT.

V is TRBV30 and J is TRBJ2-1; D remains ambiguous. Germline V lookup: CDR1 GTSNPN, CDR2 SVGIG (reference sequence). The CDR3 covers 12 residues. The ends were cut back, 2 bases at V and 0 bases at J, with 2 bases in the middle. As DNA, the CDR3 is TGTGCCTGGAGTTCCTCCTACAATGAGCAGTTCTTC. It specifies CAWSSSYNEQFF. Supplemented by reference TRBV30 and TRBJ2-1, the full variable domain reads SQTIHQWPATLVQPVGSPLSLECTVEGTSNPNLYWYRQAAGRGLQLLFYSVGIGQISSEVPQNLSASRPQDRQFILSSKKLLLSDSGFYLCAWSSSYNEQFFGPGTRLTVL.

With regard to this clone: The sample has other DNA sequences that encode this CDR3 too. The DNA of the CDR3 is TGTGCCAGCAGCTACGGACAGGGGAATCAGCCCCAGCATTTT. This translates into CASSYGQGNQPQHF. The chain has TRBV7-9 and TRBJ1-5; 9 nucleotides line up with TRBD1. Trimming took 4 bases from V and 4 from J; bases not matched to a gene: 2. CDR3 length: 14 residues. Germline assignment: CDR1 SEHNR and CDR2 FQNEAQ (reference sequence).

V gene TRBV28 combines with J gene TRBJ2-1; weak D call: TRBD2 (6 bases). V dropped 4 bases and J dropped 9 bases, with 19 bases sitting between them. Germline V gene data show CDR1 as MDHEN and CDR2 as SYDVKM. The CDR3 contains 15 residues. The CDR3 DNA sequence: TGTGCCAGCAGTTACTCGGGGACCGGAGGGCGTGAGCAGTTCTTC. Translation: CASSYSGTGGREQFF.

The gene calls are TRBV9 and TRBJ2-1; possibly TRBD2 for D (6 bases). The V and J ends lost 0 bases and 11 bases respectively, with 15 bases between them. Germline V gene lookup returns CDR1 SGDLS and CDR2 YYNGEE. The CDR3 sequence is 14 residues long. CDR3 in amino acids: CASSVGGGTSKQFF. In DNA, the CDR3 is TGTGCCAGCAGCGTAGGCGGCGGGACCTCAAAGCAGTTCTTC.

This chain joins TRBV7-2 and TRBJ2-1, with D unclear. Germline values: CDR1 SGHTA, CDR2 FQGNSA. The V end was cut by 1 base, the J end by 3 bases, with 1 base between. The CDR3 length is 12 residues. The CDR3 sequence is CASSLDYNEQFF. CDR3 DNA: TGTGCCAGCAGCTTAGACTACAATGAGCAGTTCTTC.

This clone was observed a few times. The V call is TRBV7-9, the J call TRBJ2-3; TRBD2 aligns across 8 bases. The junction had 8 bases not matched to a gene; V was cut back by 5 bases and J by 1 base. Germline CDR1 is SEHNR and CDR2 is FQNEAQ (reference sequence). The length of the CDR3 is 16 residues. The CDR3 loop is CASSPGSGGGTDTQYF. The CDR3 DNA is TGTGCCAGCAGCCCTGGATCGGGAGGGGGCACAGATACGCAGTATTTT.

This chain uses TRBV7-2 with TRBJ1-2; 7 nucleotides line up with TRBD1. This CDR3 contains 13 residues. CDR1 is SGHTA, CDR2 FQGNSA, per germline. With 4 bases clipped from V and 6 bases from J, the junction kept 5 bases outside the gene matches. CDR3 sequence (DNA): TGTGCCAGCAGCTCGGGGACAGCCAATGGCTACACCTTC. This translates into CASSSGTANGYTF.